This passage covers 18 T cell receptor beta chains from one sample sequenced in a study of blood T cells in healthy people across ages. Next came a second PCR, run for roughly 6 to 11 cycles, which used a sample-barcoded 5' primer along with a J-beta primer mix. TCRdb re-called the 5' RACE reads with MiXCR, one entry per CDR3 protein. The sample includes some 760,000 distinct CDR3 sequences, roughly 25% of them seen just once. The same data also contributed to another study, on T cells of mothers and their children.

The specimen was blood. The origin of the receptors is a boy between 5 and 17 years old in good health.

The CDR3 DNA reads TGTGCCAGCAGCTTACAGGTTTATGGTGGCTACACCTTC. Protein sequence: CASSLQVYGGYTF. The chain is built from TRBV7-2 and TRBJ1-2, with D unresolved. The V end lost 2 bases, the J end lost 7 bases, and 11 bases lay between the germline ends. The germline gives CDR1 SGHTA, CDR2 FQGNSA. The CDR3 length is 13 residues.

This clonotype appeared once. The V call is TRBV2, the J call TRBJ2-5; 9 bases agree with TRBD1. The DNA end is a closer match to TRBJ2-1, so the J assignment may be wrong. The length of the CDR3 is 14 residues. The germline CDR1 and CDR2 sequences are SNHLY and FYNNEI. The CDR3, as DNA: TGTGCCAGCAGTAGGGGACAGGGAATCGATGAGCAGTTCTTC. This gives the protein CASSRGQGIDEQFF.

J is TRBJ2-1 and V is TRBV29-1; 13 nucleotides match TRBD2. The CDR3 contains 16 residues. Germline V gives CDR1 SQVTM, CDR2 ANQGSEA. V dropped 6 bases and J dropped 0; count of bases not matched to a gene: 5. CDR3 protein: CSVRGLAGSSYNEQFF. The CDR3 region has the DNA TGCAGCGTCCGGGGACTAGCGGGGAGCTCCTACAATGAGCAGTTCTTC.

The rearrangement uses TRBV6-1 and TRBJ2-5; D gene uncertain. Trimming took 6 bases from V and 4 from J, leaving 9 bases between them. The CDR3 length is 12 residues. Germline V gene sequence: CDR1 MNHNS, CDR2 SASEGT. The CDR3 is CASRGLTETQYF. The CDR3 DNA sequence: TGTGCCAGCAGAGGGTTAACAGAGACCCAGTACTTC.

The rearrangement links TRBV2 to TRBJ2-7, with D possibly TRBD2 on 6 matching bases. This CDR3 has 15 amino acids. The V gene's germline CDR1 is SNHLY and CDR2 FYNNEI. Trimming left V 0 bases short and J 5 bases short, with 14 bases between. The CDR3 sequence: CASSEALGLSHEQYF. DNA of the CDR3: TGTGCCAGCAGTGAAGCGCTGGGACTCTCTCACGAGCAGTACTTC.

The chain has TRBV29-1 and TRBJ2-4; tentative D call: TRBD1 (6 bases). V was shortened by 5 bases and J by 0 bases, with 8 bases between the two germline ends. The CDR3 is made up of 13 amino acids. CDR1 and CDR2 from the germline V gene are SQVTM and ANQGSEA. The CDR3 DNA sequence: TGCAGCGTTTTAGGGGGAGCCAAAAACATTCAGTACTTC. Translated, it gives CSVLGGAKNIQYF.

This clonotype was seen a handful of times. This chain uses TRBV11-2 with TRBJ2-6; 10 bases are shared with TRBD1. The V gene's germline CDR1 is SGHAT and CDR2 FQNNGV. The CDR3 is 17 residues long. Trimming removed 5 bases from V and 4 bases from J; junction bases left unmatched: 8. CDR3 in amino acids: CASSVTGGASGANVLTF. CDR3 DNA sequence: TGTGCCAGCAGCGTGACAGGGGGCGCATCCGGGGCCAACGTCCTGACTTTC.

This clonotype turned up a few times. Relative to the germline gene, one junction end is altered; a read error may explain this. The gene calls are TRBV29-1 and TRBJ1-1; 7 positions agree with TRBD1. This CDR3 has 12 amino acids. The germline V gene encodes CDR1 SQVTM and CDR2 ANQGSEA. The CDR3 loop reads CSVGQPNTEVFF. The CDR3 nucleotides read TGCAGCGTGGGACAGCCGAACACTGAAGTTTTCTTT.

This clonotype was counted a single time. The chain employs TRBV20-1 and TRBJ2-1; 9 bases match TRBD2. V lost 0 bases, J lost 3 bases, and 9 bases stayed unmatched. Germline assignment: CDR1 DFQATT and CDR2 SNEGSKA (reference sequence). This CDR3 is 17 amino acids long. Here the CDR3 reads CSARDIAGEGNYNEQFF. CDR3 sequence (DNA): TGCAGTGCTAGAGATATAGCGGGGGAGGGAAACTACAATGAGCAGTTCTTC.

The chain combines TRBV5-1 with TRBJ1-5; no clear D. Germline CDR1 reads SGHRS; CDR2 reads YFSETQ. The length of the CDR3 is 15 residues. Trimming took 0 bases from V and 4 from J, leaving 11 bases between them. The CDR3 coding sequence is TGCGCCAGCAGCTTGGATGGGAGAGGAAATCAGCCCCAGCATTTT. Amino acids: CASSLDGRGNQPQHF.

The chain combines TRBV12-5 with TRBJ2-3, with TRBD2 as a possible D gene (5 bases). There are 16 residues in the CDR3. The V end lost 6 bases, the J end lost 2 bases, and 18 bases lay between the germline ends. Germline V gives CDR1 LGHNT, CDR2 FRNRAP. CDR3 in amino acids: CASGPDGKSYTDTQYF. CDR3 DNA: TGTGCTAGTGGGCCTGACGGGAAAAGCTACACAGATACGCAGTATTTT.

This clonotype was found a few times. This chain links TRBV7-2 with TRBJ2-5; no reliable D call. V shed 4 bases and J shed 1 base, with 10 bases lying between them. Germline loops: CDR1 SGHTA, CDR2 FQGNSA. CDR3 length equals 14 residues. CDR3 protein: CASSSHMGQETQYF. CDR3 in DNA: TGTGCCAGCAGCTCGCACATGGGCCAAGAGACCCAGTACTTC.

This clonotype was observed a few times. The genes are TRBV9 and TRBJ2-5; D is possibly TRBD1 (5 bases). CDR3 length: 15 residues. In germline, CDR1 is SGDLS, CDR2 YYNGEE. V lost 0 bases, J lost 2 bases, and 11 bases lay in between. Here the CDR3 reads CASSVGQPGQETQYF. In DNA form, the CDR3 reads TGTGCCAGCAGCGTAGGACAGCCCGGACAAGAGACCCAGTACTTC.

There are a few counts of this clonotype. The rearrangement joins TRBV5-1 to TRBJ2-3; D is tentatively TRBD1 or TRBD2 (5 bases each). V shed 4 bases and J shed 3 bases, with 18 bases lying between them. The germline V gene encodes CDR1 SGHRS and CDR2 YFSETQ. This CDR3 is 16 amino acids long. The CDR3 DNA reads as TGCGCCAGCAGCCCCAATGAGGGGTGGGGGACAGATACGCAGTATTTT. It translates to CASSPNEGWGTDTQYF.

This clonotype was detected only a few times. DNA of the CDR3: TGCGCCAGCAGCTTGCGGGACAGCCAATCAAACTATGGCTACACCTTC. It translates to CASSLRDSQSNYGYTF. The chain has TRBV5-1 and TRBJ1-2; 7 nucleotides line up with TRBD1. V shed 1 base and J 2 bases; nucleotides not matched to a gene: 8. Looked up from germline, CDR1 is SGHRS and CDR2 is YFSETQ. This CDR3 contains 16 residues.

The sample holds many counts of this clonotype. The genes are TRBV20-1 and TRBJ2-4, with D hard to call. Deletions cut 0 bases from V and 8 bases from J, with 5 bases between. In germline, CDR1 is DFQATT, CDR2 SNEGSKA (reference sequence). This CDR3 has 11 residues. For the CDR3, the DNA is TGCAGTGCTAGAGAGGGTGACATTCAGTACTTC. It translates to CSAREGDIQYF.

The CDR3 sequence is CASSLTGTDVEQYF. Written as DNA, the CDR3 is TGTGCCAGCAGTTTGACCGGGACAGACGTCGAGCAGTACTTC. This chain uses TRBV28 with TRBJ2-1, with 7 bases that match TRBD1. The J call may be incorrect, as the DNA end agrees better with TRBJ2-7. The CDR3 is 14 amino acids. The V gene's germline CDR1 is MDHEN and CDR2 SYDVKM.

V is TRBV12-3 or TRBV12-4 and J is TRBJ1-1, with D possibly TRBD1 on 6 matching bases. CDR3 length equals 14 residues. V lost 6 bases to trimming and J lost 5 bases, with 16 bases between them. The CDR3: CASSWGGLGTEAFF. The CDR3 DNA reads TGTGCCAGCAGCTGGGGGGGGCTCGGAACTGAAGCTTTCTTT.